The sequence of this T cell receptor (beta chain) was determined in a study of blood T cell repertoires in COVID-19. Overall study context: Acute-phase and convalescent COVID-19 samples originated in the United States, Italy and Spain.

The germline CDR1 and CDR2 sequences are SGHRS and YFSETQ. V was clipped by 0 bases and J by 3 bases; unmatched bases: 5. CDR3 length equals 16 residues. The protocol was immunoSEQ multiplex PCR, while the TCRdb copy is restricted to in-frame clones and leaves out a portion. The sample shows hundreds of thousands of clones, roughly 87% of them seen only once. The chain couples TRBV5-1 to TRBJ1-1, with TRBD1 matching 10 bases. The clonotype was recovered from a woman in her thirties who had recovered from COVID-19. Sequencing was done on a sample of PBMCs or T cells enriched from blood (not recorded which). The CDR3 spells CASSLGDRGKYTEAFF. Here the CDR3 DNA reads TGCGCCAGCAGCTTGGGGGACAGGGGCAAGTACACTGAAGCTTTCTTT. Complete variable domain (other parts from reference TRBV5-1 and TRBJ1-1): KAGVTQTPRYLIKTRGQQVTLSCSPISGHRSVSWYQQTPGQGLQFLFEYFSETQRNKGNFPGRFSGRQFSNSRSEMNVSTLELGDSALYLCASSLGDRGKYTEAFFGQGTRLTVV.